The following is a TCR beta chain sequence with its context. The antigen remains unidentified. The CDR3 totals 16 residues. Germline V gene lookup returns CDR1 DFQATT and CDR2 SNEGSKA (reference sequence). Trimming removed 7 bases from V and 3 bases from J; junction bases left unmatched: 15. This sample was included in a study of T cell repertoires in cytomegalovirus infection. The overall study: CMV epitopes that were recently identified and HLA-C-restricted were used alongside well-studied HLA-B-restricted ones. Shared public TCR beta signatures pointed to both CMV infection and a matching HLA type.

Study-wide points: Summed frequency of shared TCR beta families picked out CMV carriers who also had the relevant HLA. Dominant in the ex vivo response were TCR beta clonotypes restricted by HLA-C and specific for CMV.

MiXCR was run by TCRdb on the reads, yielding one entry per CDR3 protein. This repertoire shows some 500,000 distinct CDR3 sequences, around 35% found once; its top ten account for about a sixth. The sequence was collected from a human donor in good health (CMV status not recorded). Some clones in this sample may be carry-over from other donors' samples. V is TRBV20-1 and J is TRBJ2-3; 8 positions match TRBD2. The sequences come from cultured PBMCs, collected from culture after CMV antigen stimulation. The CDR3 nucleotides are TGCAGTGGAGGGGGACCGGGGGGGGGAAGGACAGATACGCAGTATTTT. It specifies CSGGGPGGGRTDTQYF.